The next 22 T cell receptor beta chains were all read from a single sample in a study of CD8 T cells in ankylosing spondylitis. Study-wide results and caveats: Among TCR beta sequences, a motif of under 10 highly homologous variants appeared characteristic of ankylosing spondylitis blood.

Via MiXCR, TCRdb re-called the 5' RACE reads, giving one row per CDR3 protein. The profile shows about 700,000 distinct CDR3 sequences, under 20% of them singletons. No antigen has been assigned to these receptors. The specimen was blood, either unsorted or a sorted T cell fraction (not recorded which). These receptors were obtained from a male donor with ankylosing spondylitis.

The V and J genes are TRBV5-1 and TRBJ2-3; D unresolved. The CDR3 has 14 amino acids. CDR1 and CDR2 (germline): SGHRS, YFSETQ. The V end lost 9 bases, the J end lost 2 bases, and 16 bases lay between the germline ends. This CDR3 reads CATRGGEDTDTQYF. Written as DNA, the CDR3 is TGCGCCACCAGAGGCGGCGAGGACACAGATACGCAGTATTTT.

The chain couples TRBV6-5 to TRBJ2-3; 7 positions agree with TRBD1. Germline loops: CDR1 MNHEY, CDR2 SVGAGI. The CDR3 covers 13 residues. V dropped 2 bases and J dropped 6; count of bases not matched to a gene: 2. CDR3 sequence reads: CASSYRGPDTQYF. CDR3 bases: TGTGCCAGCAGTTACAGGGGGCCCGATACGCAGTATTTT.

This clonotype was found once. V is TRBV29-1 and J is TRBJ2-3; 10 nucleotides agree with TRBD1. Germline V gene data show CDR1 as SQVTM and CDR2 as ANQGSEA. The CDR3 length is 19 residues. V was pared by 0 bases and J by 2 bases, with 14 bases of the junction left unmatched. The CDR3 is CSVEDLQLETGGATDTQYF. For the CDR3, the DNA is TGCAGCGTTGAAGATCTTCAATTGGAGACAGGGGGCGCCACAGATACGCAGTATTTT.

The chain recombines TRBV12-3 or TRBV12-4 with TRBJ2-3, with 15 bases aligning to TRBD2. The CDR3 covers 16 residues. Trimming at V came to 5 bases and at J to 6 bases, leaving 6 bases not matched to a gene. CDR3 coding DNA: TGTGCCAGCAGTCCCGGACTAGCGGGAGGGGAGGATACGCAGTATTTT. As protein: CASSPGLAGGEDTQYF.

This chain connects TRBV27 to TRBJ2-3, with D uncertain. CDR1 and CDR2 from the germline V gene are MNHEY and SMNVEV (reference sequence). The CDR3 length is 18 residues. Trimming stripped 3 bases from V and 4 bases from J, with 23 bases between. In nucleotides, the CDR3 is TGTGCCAGCAGTTTCGACTCCGCTGGGCCTAGGTGGGCAGATACGCAGTATTTT. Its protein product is CASSFDSAGPRWADTQYF.

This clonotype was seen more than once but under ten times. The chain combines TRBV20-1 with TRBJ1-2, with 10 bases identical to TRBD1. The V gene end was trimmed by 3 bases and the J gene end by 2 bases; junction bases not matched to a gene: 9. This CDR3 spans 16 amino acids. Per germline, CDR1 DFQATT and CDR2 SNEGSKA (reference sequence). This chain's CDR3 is CSASRDRGGYNYGYTF. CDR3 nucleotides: TGCAGTGCTAGCCGGGACAGGGGTGGGTACAACTATGGCTACACCTTC.

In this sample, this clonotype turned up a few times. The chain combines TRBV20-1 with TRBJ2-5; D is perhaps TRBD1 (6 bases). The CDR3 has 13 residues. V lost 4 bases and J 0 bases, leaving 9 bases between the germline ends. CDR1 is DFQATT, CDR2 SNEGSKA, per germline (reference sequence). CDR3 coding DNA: TGCAGTGCTAAAGGGGGACACCAAGAGACCCAGTACTTC. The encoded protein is CSAKGGHQETQYF.

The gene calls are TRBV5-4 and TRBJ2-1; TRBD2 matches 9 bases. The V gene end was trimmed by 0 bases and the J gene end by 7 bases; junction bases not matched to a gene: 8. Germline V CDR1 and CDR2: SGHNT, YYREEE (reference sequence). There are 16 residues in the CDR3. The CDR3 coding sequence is TGTGCCAGCAGCTTGGGGGTAGCGGGAGAGAATAATGAGCAGTTCTTC. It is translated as CASSLGVAGENNEQFF.

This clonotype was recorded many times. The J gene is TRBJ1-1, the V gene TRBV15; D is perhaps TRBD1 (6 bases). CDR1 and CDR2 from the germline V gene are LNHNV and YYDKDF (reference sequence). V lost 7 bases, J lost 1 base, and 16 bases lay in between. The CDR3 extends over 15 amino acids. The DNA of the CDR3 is TGTGCCACCACCCCACCCGGACAGCCGAACACTGAAGCTTTCTTT. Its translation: CATTPPGQPNTEAFF.

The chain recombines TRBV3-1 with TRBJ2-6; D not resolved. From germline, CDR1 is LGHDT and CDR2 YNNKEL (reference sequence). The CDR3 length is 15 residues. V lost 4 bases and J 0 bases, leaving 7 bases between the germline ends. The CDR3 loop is CASSRGSSGANVLTF. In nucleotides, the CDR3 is TGTGCCAGCAGCCGGGGTAGCTCTGGGGCCAACGTCCTGACTTTC.

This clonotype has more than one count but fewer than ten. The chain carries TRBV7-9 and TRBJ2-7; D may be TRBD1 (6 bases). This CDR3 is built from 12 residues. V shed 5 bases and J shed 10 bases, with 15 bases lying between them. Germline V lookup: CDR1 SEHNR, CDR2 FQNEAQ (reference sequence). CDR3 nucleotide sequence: TGTGCCAGCAGCGTCGGACAGTACATACAGTACTTC. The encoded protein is CASSVGQYIQYF. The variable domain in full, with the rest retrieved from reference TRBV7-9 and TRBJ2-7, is DTGVSQNPRHKITKRGQNVTFRCDPISEHNRLYWYRQTLGQGPEFLTYFQNEAQLEKSRLLSDRFSAERPKGSFSTLEIQRTEQGDSAMYLCASSVGQYIQYFGPGTRLTVT.

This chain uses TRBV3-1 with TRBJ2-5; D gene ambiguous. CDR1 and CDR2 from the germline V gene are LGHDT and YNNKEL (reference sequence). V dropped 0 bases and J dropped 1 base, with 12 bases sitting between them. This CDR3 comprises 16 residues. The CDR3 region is CASSQDNLYSQETQYF. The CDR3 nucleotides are TGTGCCAGCAGCCAAGATAACCTCTATTCCCAAGAGACCCAGTACTTC.

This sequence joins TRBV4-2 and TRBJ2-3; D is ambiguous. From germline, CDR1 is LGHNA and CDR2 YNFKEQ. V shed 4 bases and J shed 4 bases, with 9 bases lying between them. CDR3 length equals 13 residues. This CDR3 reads CASSPGPSDTQYF. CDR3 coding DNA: TGTGCCAGCAGCCCCGGTCCTTCAGATACGCAGTATTTT.

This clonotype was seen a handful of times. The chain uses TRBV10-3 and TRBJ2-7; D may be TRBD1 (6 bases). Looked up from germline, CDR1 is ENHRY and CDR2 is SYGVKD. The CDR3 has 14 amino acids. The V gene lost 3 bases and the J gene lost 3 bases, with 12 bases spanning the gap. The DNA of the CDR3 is TGTGCCATCAGTGAACTGGACAGTGGCTACGAGCAGTACTTC. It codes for CAISELDSGYEQYF.

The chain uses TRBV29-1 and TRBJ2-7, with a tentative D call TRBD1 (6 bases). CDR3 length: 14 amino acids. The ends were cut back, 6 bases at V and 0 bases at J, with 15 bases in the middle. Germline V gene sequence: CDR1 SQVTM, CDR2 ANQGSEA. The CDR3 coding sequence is TGCAGCGTCAATGGGGACAAGAGCTCCTACGAGCAGTACTTC. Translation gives CSVNGDKSSYEQYF.

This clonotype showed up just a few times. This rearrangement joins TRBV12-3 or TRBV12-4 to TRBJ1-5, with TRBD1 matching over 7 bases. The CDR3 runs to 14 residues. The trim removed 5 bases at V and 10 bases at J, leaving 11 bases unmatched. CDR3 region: CASSPGTELGPQHF. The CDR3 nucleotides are TGTGCCAGCAGTCCCGGGACAGAATTAGGCCCCCAGCATTTT.

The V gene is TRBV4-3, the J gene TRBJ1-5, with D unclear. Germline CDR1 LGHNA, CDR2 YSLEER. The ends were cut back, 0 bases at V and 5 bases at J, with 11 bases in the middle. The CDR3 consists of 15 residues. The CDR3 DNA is TGCGCCAGCAGCCAAGAGGCTGCGGGTGATCAGCCCCAGCATTTT. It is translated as CASSQEAAGDQPQHF.

This CDR3 reads CATMGRTGTDTQYF. CDR3 nucleotides: TGTGCCACCATGGGCAGGACCGGCACAGATACGCAGTATTTT. The V and J genes are TRBV15 and TRBJ2-3, with D unclear. CDR3 length: 14 amino acids. V lost 7 bases and J lost 1, with 12 bases in between. CDR1 and CDR2 (germline): LNHNV, YYDKDF (reference sequence).

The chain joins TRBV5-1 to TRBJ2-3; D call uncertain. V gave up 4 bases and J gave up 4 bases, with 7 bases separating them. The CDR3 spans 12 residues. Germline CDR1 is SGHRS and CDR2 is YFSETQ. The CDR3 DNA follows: TGCGCCAGCAGCCAACCATCAGATACGCAGTATTTT. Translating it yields CASSQPSDTQYF. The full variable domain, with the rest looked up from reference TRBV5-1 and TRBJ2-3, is KAGVTQTPRYLIKTRGQQVTLSCSPISGHRSVSWYQQTPGQGLQFLFEYFSETQRNKGNFPGRFSGRQFSNSRSEMNVSTLELGDSALYLCASSQPSDTQYFGPGTRLTVL.

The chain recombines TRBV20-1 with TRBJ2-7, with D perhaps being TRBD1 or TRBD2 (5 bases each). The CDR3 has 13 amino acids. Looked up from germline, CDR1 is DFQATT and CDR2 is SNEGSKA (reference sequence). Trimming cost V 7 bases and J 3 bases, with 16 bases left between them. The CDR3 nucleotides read TGCAGTGTACCGGGGCACCTCCGCTACGAGCAGTACTTC. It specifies CSVPGHLRYEQYF.

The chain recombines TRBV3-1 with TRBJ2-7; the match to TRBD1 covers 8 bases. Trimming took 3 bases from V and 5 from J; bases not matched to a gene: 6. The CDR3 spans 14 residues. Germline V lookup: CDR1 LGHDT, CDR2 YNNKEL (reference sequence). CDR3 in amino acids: CASSHSTGVNEQYF. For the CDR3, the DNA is TGTGCCAGCAGCCACTCGACAGGGGTCAACGAGCAGTACTTC.

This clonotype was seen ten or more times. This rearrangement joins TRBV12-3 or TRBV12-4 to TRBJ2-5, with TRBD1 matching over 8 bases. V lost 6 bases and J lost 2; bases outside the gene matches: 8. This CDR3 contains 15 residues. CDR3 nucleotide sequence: TGTGCCAGCAGGGGGACAGGAGCCTTTCAAGAGACCCAGTACTTC. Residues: CASRGTGAFQETQYF.